One sample yielded the 15 T cell receptor beta chains listed below, sequenced in a study of identical twins. TCRdb fed the 5' RACE reads into MiXCR, producing one record per CDR3 protein. The data contain about 220,000 distinct CDR3 sequences, roughly 7.5% of them singletons. This same sample was also part of a study on yellow fever vaccine responses in identical twins.

The sequencing input was memory (CD45RO+) T cells sorted from blood. The receptors come from a young woman in good health.

The V and J genes are TRBV7-9 and TRBJ2-1, with D perhaps matching TRBD1 or TRBD2 (5 bases each). CDR1 is SEHNR, CDR2 FQNEAQ, per germline (reference sequence). This CDR3 spans 14 amino acids. The ends were cut back, 3 bases at V and 2 bases at J, with 8 bases in the middle. CDR3 in amino acids: CASSFRGPYNEQFF. The CDR3 coding sequence is TGTGCCAGCAGCTTTCGGGGCCCCTACAATGAGCAGTTCTTC. The whole variable domain, filled in from reference TRBV7-9 and TRBJ2-1, reads DTGVSQNPRHKITKRGQNVTFRCDPISEHNRLYWYRQTLGQGPEFLTYFQNEAQLEKSRLLSDRFSAERPKGSFSTLEIQRTEQGDSAMYLCASSFRGPYNEQFFGPGTRLTVL.

This clonotype was seen at least ten times. The chain employs TRBV7-2 and TRBJ2-7; D is ambiguous. This CDR3 region has 13 residues. Germline loops: CDR1 SGHTA, CDR2 FQGNSA. Trimming pared 0 bases from V and 1 base from J, leaving 4 bases between. The CDR3 DNA reads as TGTGCCAGCAGCTTAGCCCAATCCTACGAGCAGTACTTC. Its translation: CASSLAQSYEQYF.

This clonotype was counted only a few times. CDR3 nucleotide sequence: TGTGCCAGCTACCCCCGGGAGGCCAGCCACGAGCAGTACTTC. As protein: CASYPREASHEQYF. The chain employs TRBV6-1 and TRBJ2-7; 7 nucleotides align to TRBD2. The CDR3 loop spans 14 amino acids. Per the germline V gene, CDR1 is MNHNS and CDR2 is SASEGT. The V gene end was trimmed by 8 bases and the J gene end by 5 bases; junction bases not matched to a gene: 12.

The chain recombines TRBV5-5 with TRBJ1-4; D remains ambiguous. V dropped 2 bases and J dropped 5 bases, with 16 bases sitting between them. CDR1 is SGHKS, CDR2 YYEKEE, per germline (reference sequence). The CDR3 contains 16 residues. The CDR3 coding sequence is TGTGCCAGCAGCTTTGGTCCGGACTCTCCCAATGAAAAACTGTTTTTT. Protein: CASSFGPDSPNEKLFF.

In its sample, this clonotype was seen many times. The V call is TRBV4-3, the J call TRBJ2-6, with D hard to call. The CDR3 loop spans 16 amino acids. The germline V and J ends were trimmed by 0 bases and 1 base, with 7 bases remaining between them. CDR1 is LGHNA and CDR2 is YSLEER in the germline V gene. As DNA, the CDR3 is TGCGCCAGCAGCCAAGATTTTCAATCTGGGGCCAACGTCCTGACTTTC. The encoded protein is CASSQDFQSGANVLTF.

This chain uses TRBV7-2 with TRBJ2-3; TRBD2 aligns across 9 bases. CDR3 size: 17 residues. Germline trimming cut 5 bases from V and 5 bases from J; bases unmatched to any gene: 14. Germline V gene data show CDR1 as SGHTA and CDR2 as FQGNSA. The CDR3 is CASSARLAEGGGDTQYF. Written as DNA, the CDR3 is TGTGCCAGCAGCGCCCGACTAGCGGAGGGGGGTGGAGATACGCAGTATTTT.

The V call is TRBV5-6, the J call TRBJ2-2; D call uncertain. CDR1 is SGHDT, CDR2 YYEEEE, per germline. The V and J ends lost 5 bases and 0 bases respectively, with 17 bases between them. The CDR3 loop spans 17 amino acids. Written as DNA, the CDR3 is TGTGCCAGCAGTCAGAGTCGGGTAACTGCGAACACCGGGGAGCTGTTTTTT. Its protein product is CASSQSRVTANTGELFF.

This clonotype was seen ten or more times. This chain joins TRBV20-1 and TRBJ2-7; 8 bases align to TRBD1. Germline V gene sequence: CDR1 DFQATT, CDR2 SNEGSKA (reference sequence). V dropped 4 bases and J dropped 0; count of bases not matched to a gene: 5. The CDR3 covers 14 residues. The CDR3 reads CSANRQGTSYEQYF. In nucleotides, the CDR3 is TGCAGTGCTAATAGACAGGGGACCTCCTACGAGCAGTACTTC.

This clonotype was seen more than once but under ten times. The rearrangement links TRBV12-3 or TRBV12-4 to TRBJ2-5, with D tentatively TRBD1 (5 bases). The V end was cut by 6 bases, the J end by 1 base, with 12 bases between. The CDR3 extends over 14 amino acids. CDR3 in amino acids: CASSRNRIQETQYF. DNA for the CDR3: TGTGCCAGCAGCCGTAACAGGATCCAAGAGACCCAGTACTTC.

This clonotype was observed many times. The V call is TRBV28, the J call TRBJ2-7, with TRBD2 as a possible D gene (6 bases). The CDR3 covers 14 residues. V dropped 5 bases and J dropped 8 bases, with 19 bases sitting between them. The germline V gene has CDR1 MDHEN and CDR2 SYDVKM. The CDR3 loop reads CASSPTRSPTQQYF. The CDR3 bases are TGTGCCAGCAGTCCGACTAGAAGCCCTACCCAGCAGTACTTC.

This clonotype was found many times. The chain uses TRBV20-1 and TRBJ2-2, with D uncertain. The CDR3 is 14 residues long. The germline V and J ends were trimmed by 5 bases and 2 bases, with 12 bases remaining between them. Germline assignment: CDR1 DFQATT and CDR2 SNEGSKA (reference sequence). The CDR3 bases are TGCAGTGCTGCCGGGCAAATAAACACCGGGGAGCTGTTTTTT. This translates into CSAAGQINTGELFF.

This clonotype was found many times. The chain carries TRBV5-1 and TRBJ2-1, with unresolved D. CDR1 and CDR2 (germline): SGHRS, YFSETQ. V was clipped by 0 bases and J by 7 bases, with 8 bases between them. This CDR3 spans 13 amino acids. DNA of the CDR3: TGCGCCAGCAGCTTGGAAGGTCAAAATGAGCAGTTCTTC. Translation: CASSLEGQNEQFF.

This clonotype was observed a handful of times. J is TRBJ2-1 and V is TRBV7-2, with D hard to call. Germline V gives CDR1 SGHTA, CDR2 FQGNSA. Trimming removed 3 bases from V and 1 base from J, with 10 bases in between. The CDR3 extends over 15 amino acids. CDR3 amino acids: CASSFPLNSYNEQFF. In nucleotides, the CDR3 is TGTGCCAGCAGCTTCCCATTAAATTCCTACAATGAGCAGTTCTTC.

The chain recombines TRBV7-9 with TRBJ2-3, with 14 bases aligning to TRBD2. This CDR3 spans 16 amino acids. With 4 bases clipped from V and 4 bases from J, the junction kept 4 bases outside the gene matches. Germline V lookup: CDR1 SEHNR, CDR2 FQNEAQ (reference sequence). The DNA of the CDR3 is TGTGCCAGCAGCTCCGGGACTAGCGGGAGTTCAGATACGCAGTATTTT. It codes for CASSSGTSGSSDTQYF.

The chain uses TRBV6-5 and TRBJ2-7; either TRBD1 or TRBD2 may fit D (5 bases each). V was clipped by 2 bases and J by 3 bases, with 14 bases between them. Germline assignment: CDR1 MNHEY and CDR2 SVGAGI. CDR3 length: 15 residues. In DNA, the CDR3 is TGTGCCAGCAGTTACAGAGGGACCCCTAGCTACGAGCAGTACTTC. Translation: CASSYRGTPSYEQYF.